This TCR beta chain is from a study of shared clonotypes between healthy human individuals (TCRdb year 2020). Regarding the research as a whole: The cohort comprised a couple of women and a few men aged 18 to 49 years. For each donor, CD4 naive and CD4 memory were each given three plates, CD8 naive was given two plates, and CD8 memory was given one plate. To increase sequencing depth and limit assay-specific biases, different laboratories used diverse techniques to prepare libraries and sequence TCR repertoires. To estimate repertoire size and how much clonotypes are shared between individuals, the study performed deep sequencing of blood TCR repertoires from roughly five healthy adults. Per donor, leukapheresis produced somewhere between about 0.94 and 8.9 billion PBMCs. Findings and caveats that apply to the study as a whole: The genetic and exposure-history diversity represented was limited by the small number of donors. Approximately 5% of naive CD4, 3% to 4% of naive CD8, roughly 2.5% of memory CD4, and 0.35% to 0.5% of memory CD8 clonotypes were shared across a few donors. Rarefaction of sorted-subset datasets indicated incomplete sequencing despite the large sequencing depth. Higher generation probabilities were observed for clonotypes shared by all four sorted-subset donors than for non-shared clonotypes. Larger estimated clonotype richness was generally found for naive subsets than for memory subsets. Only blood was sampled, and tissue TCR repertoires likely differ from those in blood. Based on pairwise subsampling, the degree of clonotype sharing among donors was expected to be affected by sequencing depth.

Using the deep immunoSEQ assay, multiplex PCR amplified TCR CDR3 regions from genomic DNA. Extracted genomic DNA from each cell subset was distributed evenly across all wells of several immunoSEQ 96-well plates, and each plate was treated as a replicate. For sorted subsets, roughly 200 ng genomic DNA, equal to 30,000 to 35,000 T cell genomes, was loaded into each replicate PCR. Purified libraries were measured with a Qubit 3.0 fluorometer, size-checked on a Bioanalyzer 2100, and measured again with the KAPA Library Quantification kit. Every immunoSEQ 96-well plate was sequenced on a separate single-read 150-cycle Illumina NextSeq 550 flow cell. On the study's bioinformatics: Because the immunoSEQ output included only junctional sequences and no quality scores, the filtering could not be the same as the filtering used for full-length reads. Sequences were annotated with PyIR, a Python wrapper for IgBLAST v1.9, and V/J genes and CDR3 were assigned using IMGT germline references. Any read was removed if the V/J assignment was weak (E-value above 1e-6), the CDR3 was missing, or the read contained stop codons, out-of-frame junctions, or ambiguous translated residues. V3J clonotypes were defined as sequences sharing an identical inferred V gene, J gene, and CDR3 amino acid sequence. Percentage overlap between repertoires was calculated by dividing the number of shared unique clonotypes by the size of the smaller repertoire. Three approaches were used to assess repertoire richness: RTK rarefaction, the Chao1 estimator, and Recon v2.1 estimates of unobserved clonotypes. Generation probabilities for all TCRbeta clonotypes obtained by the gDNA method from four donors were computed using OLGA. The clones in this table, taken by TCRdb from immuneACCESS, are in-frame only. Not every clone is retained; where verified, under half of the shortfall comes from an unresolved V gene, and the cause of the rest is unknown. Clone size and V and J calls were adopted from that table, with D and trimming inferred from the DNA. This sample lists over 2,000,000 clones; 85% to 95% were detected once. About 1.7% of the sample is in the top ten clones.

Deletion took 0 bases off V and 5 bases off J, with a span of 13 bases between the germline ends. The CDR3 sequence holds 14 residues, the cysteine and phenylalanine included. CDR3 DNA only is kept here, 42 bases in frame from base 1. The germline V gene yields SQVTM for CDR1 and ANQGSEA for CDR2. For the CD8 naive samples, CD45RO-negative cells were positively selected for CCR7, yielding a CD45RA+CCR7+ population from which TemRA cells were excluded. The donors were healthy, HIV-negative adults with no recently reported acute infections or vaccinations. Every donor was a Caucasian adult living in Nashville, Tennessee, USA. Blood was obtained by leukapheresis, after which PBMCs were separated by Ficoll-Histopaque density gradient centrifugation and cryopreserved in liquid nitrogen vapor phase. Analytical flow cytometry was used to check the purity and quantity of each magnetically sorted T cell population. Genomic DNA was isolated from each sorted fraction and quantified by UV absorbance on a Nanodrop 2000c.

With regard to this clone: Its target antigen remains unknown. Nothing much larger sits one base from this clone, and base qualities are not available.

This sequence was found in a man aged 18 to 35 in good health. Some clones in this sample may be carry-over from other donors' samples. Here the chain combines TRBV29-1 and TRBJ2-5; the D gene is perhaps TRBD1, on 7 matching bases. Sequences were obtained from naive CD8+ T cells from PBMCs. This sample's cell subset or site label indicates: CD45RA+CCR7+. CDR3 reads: CSVEDRGDGETQYF. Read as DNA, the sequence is TGCAGCGTTGAAGACAGGGGGGATGGGGAGACCCAGTACTTC. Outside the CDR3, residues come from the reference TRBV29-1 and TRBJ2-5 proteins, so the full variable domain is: SAVISQKPSRDICQRGTSLTIQCQVDSQVTMMFWYRQQPGQSLTLIATANQGSEATYESGFVIDKFPISRPNLTFSTLTVSNMSPEDSSIYLCSVEDRGDGETQYFGPGTRLLVL.